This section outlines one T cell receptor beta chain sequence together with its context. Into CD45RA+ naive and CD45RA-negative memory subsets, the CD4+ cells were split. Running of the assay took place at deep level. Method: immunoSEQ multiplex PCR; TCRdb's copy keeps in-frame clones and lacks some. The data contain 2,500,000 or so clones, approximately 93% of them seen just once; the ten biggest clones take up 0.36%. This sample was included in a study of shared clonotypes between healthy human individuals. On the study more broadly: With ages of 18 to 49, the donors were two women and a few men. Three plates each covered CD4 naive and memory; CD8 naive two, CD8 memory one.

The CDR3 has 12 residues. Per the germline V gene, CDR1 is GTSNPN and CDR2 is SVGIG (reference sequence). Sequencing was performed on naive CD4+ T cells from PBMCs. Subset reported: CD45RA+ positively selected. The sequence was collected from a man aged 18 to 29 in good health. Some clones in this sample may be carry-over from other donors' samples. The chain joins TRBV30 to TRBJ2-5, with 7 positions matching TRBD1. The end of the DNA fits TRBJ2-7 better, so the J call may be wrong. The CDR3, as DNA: TGTGCCTTCGGACAGGCCAGGTACGAGCAGTACTTC. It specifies CAFGQARYEQYF.